One sample yielded the 13 T cell receptor beta chains listed below, sequenced in a study of blood T cell repertoires in COVID-19. The method was immunoSEQ multiplex PCR; TCRdb's version includes in-frame clones alone and lacks a portion of them. The sample lists some 75,000 clones, around nine tenths occurring once. Material: peripheral blood. The origin of the receptors is a man between 60 and 75 years old with acute or convalescent COVID-19.

This chain uses TRBV6-4 with TRBJ1-6; D is uncertain. V was cut by 5 bases and J by 7 bases, with 12 bases left in between. The CDR3 spans 14 residues. Germline CDR1 MRHNA, CDR2 SNTAGT. The CDR3 DNA reads as TGTGCCAGCAGTCCGACGGGGTTCAATTCACCCCTCCACTTT. Its translation is CASSPTGFNSPLHF.

The gene calls are TRBV7-2 and TRBJ2-1; TRBD2 agrees at 7 bases. This CDR3 comprises 15 residues. Germline-derived CDR1 and CDR2 are SGHTA and FQGNSA. Trimming cost V 1 base and J 5 bases; bases outside gene matches: 5. The CDR3 protein is CASSLVAGANNEQFF. The CDR3 coding sequence is TGTGCCAGCAGCTTAGTGGCGGGAGCCAACAATGAGCAGTTCTTC.

The chain combines TRBV14 with TRBJ1-2; 9 nucleotides match TRBD1. Trimming at V came to 0 bases and at J to 5 bases, leaving 10 bases not matched to a gene. Germline V gene data show CDR1 as SGHDN and CDR2 as FVKESK. CDR3 length equals 17 residues. This CDR3 is CASSQDLGQGPFYGYTF. The CDR3 DNA follows: TGTGCCAGCAGCCAAGATCTGGGACAGGGCCCTTTTTATGGCTACACCTTC.

V is TRBV5-1 and J is TRBJ2-1, with 11 bases lining up with TRBD1. The V gene end was trimmed by 0 bases and the J gene end by 8 bases; junction bases not matched to a gene: 4. CDR1 is SGHRS, CDR2 YFSETQ, per germline. This CDR3 region has 15 residues. The CDR3 spells CASSLARTGGDEQFF. CDR3 sequence (DNA): TGCGCCAGCAGCTTGGCCAGGACAGGGGGCGATGAGCAGTTCTTC. Based on the CDR3 plus reference TRBV5-1 and TRBJ2-1, the full variable domain is KAGVTQTPRYLIKTRGQQVTLSCSPISGHRSVSWYQQTPGQGLQFLFEYFSETQRNKGNFPGRFSGRQFSNSRSEMNVSTLELGDSALYLCASSLARTGGDEQFFGPGTRLTVL.

The chain joins TRBV6-1 to TRBJ2-7; TRBD2 agrees at 15 bases. The CDR3 sequence is 16 residues long. Germline assignment: CDR1 MNHNS and CDR2 SASEGT. J lost 5 bases, V lost 4 bases, and 6 bases had no gene match. CDR3 DNA sequence: TGTGCCAGCAGTGCGTCCGGGACTAGCGGGAGGAACGAGCAGTACTTC. This codes for CASSASGTSGRNEQYF.

V gene TRBV21-1 combines with J gene TRBJ2-7; no check of the table's D call, TRBD1, against the DNA was made. TRBV21-1 is a listed pseudogene. The length of the CDR3 is 13 residues. The CDR3 loop reads CASSWDTYYEQYF. The DNA for the CDR3 is TGTGCCAGCAGCTGGGACACCTATTACGAGCAGTACTTC.

CDR3: CASSPGQGNGELFF. DNA of the CDR3: TGTGCCAGCAGCCCGGGACAGGGTAACGGGGAGCTGTTTTTT. The chain couples TRBV7-3 to TRBJ2-2; 9 bases agree with TRBD1. Germline V gene data show CDR1 as SGHTA and CDR2 as FQGTGA. CDR3 length equals 14 residues. V shed 5 bases and J 7 bases; nucleotides not matched to a gene: 5.

This clone was detected only once. The rearrangement joins TRBV5-6 to TRBJ2-7, with TRBD1 matching over 7 bases. Germline V gene lookup returns CDR1 SGHDT and CDR2 YYEEEE. V trimming: 0 bases; J trimming: 2 bases; junction bases outside the gene matches: 11. The CDR3 has 17 residues. CDR3 sequence reads: CASSLERGTDVPYEQYF. CDR3 bases: TGTGCCAGCAGCTTGGAACGAGGGACAGACGTTCCCTACGAGCAGTACTTC.

This clone has only one observation. The CDR3 sequence is CSASSRTNSNQPQHF. Written as DNA, the CDR3 is TGCAGTGCTAGTAGCAGGACAAATAGCAATCAGCCCCAGCATTTT. V usage is TRBV20-1 and J usage is TRBJ1-5, with D possibly TRBD1 on 5 matching bases. The CDR3 spans 15 residues. The germline V and J ends were trimmed by 3 bases and 0 bases, with 12 bases remaining between them. Germline V CDR1 and CDR2: DFQATT, SNEGSKA (reference sequence).

V is TRBV27 and J is TRBJ1-1, with a weak D call TRBD1 (5 bases). Looked up from germline, CDR1 is MNHEY and CDR2 is SMNVEV (reference sequence). The ends were cut back, 3 bases at V and 1 base at J, with 9 bases in the middle. The CDR3 has 14 amino acids. The CDR3 reads CASSFRGGNTEAFF. DNA of the CDR3: TGTGCCAGCAGTTTCCGGGGGGGGAACACTGAAGCTTTCTTT.

The rearrangement joins TRBV5-4 to TRBJ1-1, with D perhaps TRBD1 (5 bases). The CDR3 runs 13 residues. Per germline, CDR1 SGHNT and CDR2 YYREEE (reference sequence). Trimming took 0 bases from V and 6 from J, leaving 9 bases between them. The CDR3 DNA is TGTGCCAGCAGCTTGGAACAGGTGCCTGAAGCTTTCTTT. It specifies CASSLEQVPEAFF.

The chain combines TRBV19 with TRBJ2-2, with 10 bases fitting TRBD2. Looked up from germline, CDR1 is LNHDA and CDR2 is SQIVND (reference sequence). The CDR3 has 17 amino acids. V lost 4 bases and J lost 0; bases outside the gene matches: 5. For the CDR3, the DNA is TGTGCCAGTAGTACGTTAGCGGGAGGATCGAACACCGGGGAGCTGTTTTTT. This encodes CASSTLAGGSNTGELFF.

In this sample, this clone turned up once. The chain joins TRBV10-3 to TRBJ2-1, with 8 bases that match TRBD2. Germline V gene data show CDR1 as ENHRY and CDR2 as SYGVKD. J gave up 5 bases and V 4 bases, and 1 base lay outside the gene matches. The CDR3 consists of 13 residues. The CDR3 protein is CAISVLADNEQFF. The CDR3, as DNA: TGTGCCATCAGTGTACTAGCGGACAATGAGCAGTTCTTC.